Below, one T cell receptor (beta chain) is given with its context. What this receptor recognizes is not known. The input lacks base qualities; no much larger clone sits a single base away. The data derive from a study of blood T cell repertoires in COVID-19 (TCRdb year 2020). About the full investigation: Collaborator samples came from the United States, Italy and Spain and covered acute and convalescent phases of COVID-19. The material from the prospective study consisted of cDNA or gDNA derived from T cells, B-cell-depleted T cells, or PBMCs. The dataset comprised deeply sampled blood TCRbeta repertoires from subjects exposed to, actively infected with, or recovered from COVID-19. The repertoires were released in a freely available public database meant as a resource for research on the immune response to SARS-CoV-2. The samples were drawn from two sources: the first 160 participants of the ongoing ImmuneRACE study, and 1,000 to 1,500 subjects contributed by 6 global collaborators. Nearly every sample came with metadata listing a de-identified subject ID, COVID-19 status, age in years and sex. HLA class I and class II types, where available, came from metadata supplied by the sample provider rather than from assay-based typing.

CDR1 is given as SGHRS and CDR2 as YFSETQ, both from the germline V gene. The CDR3 numbers 14 residues from cysteine through phenylalanine. The read is trimmed to its CDR3 DNA, 42 bases read in frame from base 1. V is clipped by 0 bases and J by 7 bases, and the sequence between their germline boundaries is 11 bases long. TCRbeta CDR3 regions were amplified from genomic DNA by means of the immunoSEQ Assay, a bias-controlled multiplex PCR. The original methods were these. Nucleated cell counts per sample were estimated from amplification of reference gene primers within the assay. To quantify the absolute abundance of each unique TCRbeta CDR3 rearrangement, sequence reads were collapsed and filtered. For each sample, productive Simpson clonality was calculated as the square root of Simpson's diversity index over productive rearrangements. TCRdb mirrors the immuneACCESS table, restricted to in-frame sequences. Some clones are absent from its copies; in checked studies, under half trace to an unresolved V gene, and the reason for the others is unknown. The DNA gave D and trimming, while V, J and clone size come from that table. This sample comprises tens of thousands of clones, 86% of them detected only once. The ten largest clones capture approximately 29% of the sample.

Results the study describes overall, beyond this receptor: The amount of clinical and demographic metadata varied by source and participant and was provided uncurated.

Collaborating institutions collected whole blood in K2EDTA tubes following their own protocols. For TCRbeta analysis, collaborators shipped samples in one of three forms: frozen whole blood, isolated PBMCs, or DNA extracted from either of those sample types. The sequenced sample consisted of peripheral blood. The receptor was derived from a human donor in a cohort sampled during active COVID-19. The chain is assembled from TRBV5-1 and TRBJ2-1; the D gene remains uncertain. The CDR3 sequence is CASSLAKNFNEQFF. The nucleotide sequence is given as TGCGCCAGCAGCTTGGCCAAAAACTTTAATGAGCAGTTCTTC.